The entry that follows covers one TCR beta chain sequence. Its specificity is unknown. The data belong to a study of graft-versus-host responses after intestinal transplantation. Produced via immunoSEQ multiplex PCR; TCRdb's table is partial and in-frame only. The sample has 90,000 to 100,000 clones, 90% to 95% seen once. Findings and limits, study-wide: Detected in recipient marrow were GvH clones, some of which were first observed in ileum or blood.

The TCR was taken from a human donor who received an intestinal transplant. Sequencing was performed on unstimulated CD8+ T cells sorted from spleen or lymph node cells, taken before intestinal transplant.

CDR3 in amino acids: CSVERRDTDTQYF. In nucleotides, the CDR3 is TGCAGCGTTGAACGACGGGACACAGATACGCAGTATTTT. The chain links TRBV29-1 to TRBJ2-3; possible D gene TRBD2, 5 bases. The germline V and J ends were trimmed by 2 bases and 2 bases, with 8 bases remaining between them. The germline CDR1 and CDR2 sequences are SQVTM and ANQGSEA. The CDR3 is 13 amino acids.